These T cell receptor beta chains were read from a single sample in a study of identical twins. TCRdb re-derived calls from the 5' RACE reads in MiXCR, one entry per CDR3 protein. The table includes about 470,000 distinct CDR3 sequences, 20% to 25% detected once. This sample also belongs to another study, concerning T cells expressing NK-cell markers.

The sequenced sample was CD4+ T cells sorted from blood. These receptors all stem from a woman under 30 in good health. Each CDR3 is given with its conserved first and last residue. D genes are given only for firm matches. Size tells how often a clone was seen (once, few, many) or the class of an expanded clone, and some rows leave it out.

size: few
D: TRBD2
V: TRBV7-2
J: TRBJ2-3
CDR3: CASSSGTSGRDTQYF
DNA: TGTGCCAGCAGCTCCGGGACTAGCGGGAGAGATACGCAGTATTTT

size: few
D: NA
V: TRBV27
J: TRBJ2-3
CDR3: CASSFRGLAVSTDTQYF
DNA: TGTGCCAGCAGTTTCCGTGGGCTAGCTGTTAGCACAGATACGCAGTATTTT

size: NA
D: TRBD2
V: TRBV5-1
J: TRBJ2-1
CDR3: CASSSMTSDAYNEQFF
DNA: TGCGCCAGCAGCAGTATGACTAGCGATGCCTACAATGAGCAGTTCTTC

size: few
D: NA
V: TRBV6-5
J: TRBJ2-4
CDR3: CASSYSGTF
DNA: TGTGCCAGCAGTTACTCGGGTACCTTC

size: few
D: TRBD2
V: TRBV5-1
J: TRBJ2-5
CDR3: CASSPGLAGKETQYF
DNA: TGCGCCAGCAGCCCCGGACTAGCGGGGAAAGAGACCCAGTACTTC

size: few
D: NA
V: TRBV10-3
J: TRBJ2-2
CDR3: CAISEGVGELFF
DNA: TGTGCCATCAGTGAAGGGGTCGGGGAGCTGTTTTTT

size: NA
D: NA
V: TRBV20-1
J: TRBJ2-7
CDR3: CSAGTKHEQYF
DNA: TGCAGTGCTGGAACTAAACACGAGCAGTACTTC

size: NA
D: TRBD1
V: TRBV24-1
J: TRBJ2-1
CDR3: CATSARDRGSYNEQFF
DNA: TGTGCCACCAGTGCCAGGGACAGGGGGTCCTACAATGAGCAGTTCTTC

size: NA
D: NA
V: TRBV28
J: TRBJ1-5
CDR3: CAAERLNQPQHF
DNA: TGTGCCGCAGAGAGGCTCAATCAGCCCCAGCATTTT

size: NA
D: NA
V: TRBV7-9
J: TRBJ2-7
CDR3: CASSLMGDEQYF
DNA: TGTGCCAGCAGCTTAATGGGGGACGAGCAGTACTTC

size: few
D: NA
V: TRBV7-6
J: TRBJ2-3
CDR3: CASSLGITTRYDTQYF
DNA: TGTGCCAGCAGCTTAGGAATAACCACTAGATATGATACGCAGTATTTT